Listed below are T cell receptor beta chains from one sample, sequenced in a study of type 1 and type 2 diabetes patients. TCRdb called the multiplex PCR reads again in MiXCR, with one record for every CDR3 protein. The data contain under 300,000 distinct CDR3 sequences, 47% of them singletons. Specimen: peripheral blood mononuclear cells (PBMCs). Receptors originate from a man aged 18 to 30 with type 2 diabetes. CDR3s include the opening cysteine and the closing phenylalanine or tryptophan. D genes are given only for firm matches. Clone sizes are given selectively: once, few, many, or a class where the clone is expanded.

d_call | j_call | clone_size | v_call | cdr3_nt | cdr3_aa
NA | TRBJ2-3 | few | TRBV12-3/TRBV12-4 | TGTGCCAGCAGTTTAGGAAGGGTGTCGGATACGCAGTATTTT | CASSLGRVSDTQYF
TRBD2 | TRBJ2-5 | NA | TRBV20-1 | TGCAGTGCTAGAGTTCCTAGCGGGGGGGCGTATGAGACCCAGTACTTC | CSARVPSGGAYETQYF
NA | TRBJ1-2 | NA | TRBV5-1 | TGCGCCAGCAGCCCCGGGAGGACAGCCTATGGCTACACCTTC | CASSPGRTAYGYTF
TRBD2 | TRBJ2-3 | NA | TRBV20-1 | TGCAGTGCTAGTTTACTAGCGGGGGCCCCCGGGGATACGCAGTATTTT | CSASLLAGAPGDTQYF
TRBD1 | TRBJ2-7 | few | TRBV19 | TGTGCCAGTAGTATTGGGACAGACAACGAGCAGTACTTC | CASSIGTDNEQYF
TRBD1 | TRBJ2-2 | many | TRBV20-1 | TGCAGTGCTGGGGACAGGGAGGCCGGGGAGCTGTTTTTT | CSAGDREAGELFF
NA | TRBJ1-1 | many | TRBV19 | TGTGCCAGTGCCCCCGTGCCCGAATTGAACACTGAAGCTTTCTTT | CASAPVPELNTEAFF
TRBD1 | TRBJ1-1 | few | TRBV19 | TGTGCCAGTAAAGGGGGCAGAACTGAAGCTTTCTTT | CASKGGRTEAFF
NA | TRBJ2-4 | NA | TRBV10-3 | TGTGCCACCGGTCTCGACGTGGACATTCAGTACTTC | CATGLDVDIQYF
TRBD2 | TRBJ2-7 | NA | TRBV6-2/TRBV6-3 | TGTGCCAGCAGTCCCCCCGGCGGGAGGGGCTACGAGCAGTACTTC | CASSPPGGRGYEQYF
NA | TRBJ2-7 | few | TRBV6-5 | TGTGCCAGCAGTTATGCCCGAAAGGACGAGCAGTACTTC | CASSYARKDEQYF
TRBD1 | TRBJ2-7 | many | TRBV15 | TGTGCCACCAGCAGAGAAGGGACAGGGTCATACGAGCAGTACTTC | CATSREGTGSYEQYF
TRBD1 | TRBJ2-2 | NA | TRBV5-1 | TGCGCCAGCAGCCAAACAGGGGGCCCCGGGGAGCTGTTTTTT | CASSQTGGPGELFF
NA | TRBJ2-7 | NA | TRBV6-5 | TGTGCCAGCAGTCCGATACCGGACAACCCATACGAGCAGTACTTC | CASSPIPDNPYEQYF
NA | TRBJ2-5 | few | TRBV2 | TGTGCCAGCAGTGAATACGGGGTGGGTTTAGAGACCCAGTACTTC | CASSEYGVGLETQYF
NA | TRBJ1-6 | few | TRBV5-1 | TGCGCCAGCAGCCTGCCACAGGGATCCTATAATTCACCCCTCCACTTT | CASSLPQGSYNSPLHF
NA | TRBJ2-7 | NA | TRBV28 | TGTGCCAGCAGTTTCCACGAGCAGTACTTC | CASSFHEQYF
NA | TRBJ1-2 | NA | TRBV7-2 | TGTGCCACCGCCCCGTTCAATCGCTATGGCTACACCTTC | CATAPFNRYGYTF
NA | TRBJ1-4 | NA | TRBV7-2 | TGTGCCAGCAGCCCGGGCGGGGTGAACGGTGAAAAACTGTTTTTT | CASSPGGVNGEKLFF
TRBD2 | TRBJ2-1 | few | TRBV19 | TGTGCCAGTAGTGAGACTGGCTCAGCGGGAAGTAATGAGCAGTTCTTC | CASSETGSAGSNEQFF
NA | TRBJ2-1 | NA | TRBV7-3 | TGTGCCAGCAGCTTAGGAGTCAATGATGAGCAGTTCTTC | CASSLGVNDEQFF
TRBD1 | TRBJ1-4 | NA | TRBV9 | TGTGCCAGCAGCGTAGGGGACAGTAATGAAAAACTGTTTTTT | CASSVGDSNEKLFF
NA | TRBJ1-5 | NA | TRBV28 | TGTGCCAGCAGTTTAAAGATAAGCTCTGCTCAGCCCCAGCATTTT | CASSLKISSAQPQHF
NA | TRBJ2-7 | NA | TRBV12-3/TRBV12-4 | TGTGCCAGCAGCTTGGTTACGGGCTACTACGAGCAGTACTTC | CASSLVTGYYEQYF
NA | TRBJ2-1 | NA | TRBV20-1 | TGCAGTGCCGAGGGGGAGGGGGCAAGGAATGAGCAGTTCTTC | CSAEGEGARNEQFF
NA | TRBJ1-3 | NA | TRBV19 | TGTGCCAGTAGTGAACGTCGTGCCTCTGGAAACACCATATATTTT | CASSERRASGNTIYF
NA | TRBJ2-7 | NA | TRBV7-2 | TGTGCCAGCAGCCCGAGGACAGCCCAGAGCTCCTACGAGCAGTACTTC | CASSPRTAQSSYEQYF
TRBD1 | TRBJ1-1 | NA | TRBV6-2/TRBV6-3 | TGTGCCAGCAGTTACGTCCGTGGGACAGGGCGAATGAACACTGAAGCTTTCTTT | CASSYVRGTGRMNTEAFF
NA | TRBJ2-1 | few | TRBV19 | TGTGCCAGTAGTATAGGCCGGGACACTGAGCAGTTCTTC | CASSIGRDTEQFF
NA | TRBJ2-7 | NA | TRBV12-3/TRBV12-4 | TGTGCCAGCAGTACCGGGAAGGGCTACGAGCAGTACTTC | CASSTGKGYEQYF
NA | TRBJ2-1 | NA | TRBV28 | TGTGCCAGCAGTTTGGGGGTCGTGAAGGTATTC | CASSLGVVKVF
NA | TRBJ2-7 | many | TRBV7-8 | TGTGCCAGCAGCCTACGTCCCGTTCCCGAGCAGTACTTC | CASSLRPVPEQYF
TRBD2 | TRBJ2-5 | NA | TRBV7-8 | TGTGCCAGCAGCCTACATGGCAGCGGGAGGACCCGAGAGACCCAGTACTTC | CASSLHGSGRTRETQYF
NA | TRBJ1-1 | few | TRBV7-9 | TGTGCCAGCAGCTTTTGGGCCTCCAGCCTGGGCACTGAAGCTTTCTTT | CASSFWASSLGTEAFF
TRBD2 | TRBJ2-4 | NA | TRBV19 | TGTGCCAGTAGTATGAAAGCGGGAGCCTCTGCATACATTCAGTACTTC | CASSMKAGASAYIQYF
NA | TRBJ1-4 | NA | TRBV7-9 | TGTGCCAGCACCTTCAGTATCGGAGGTGAAAAACTGTTTTTT | CASTFSIGGEKLFF
NA | TRBJ2-7 | NA | TRBV15 | TGTGCCACCAGCAGCGGCGGACCCTACGAGCAGTACTTC | CATSSGGPYEQYF
NA | TRBJ1-6 | few | TRBV20-1 | TGCAGTGCTAGAGGAGGAGGACCCCTCCACTTT | CSARGGGPLHF
TRBD1 | TRBJ1-6 | NA | TRBV6-5 | TGTGCCAGCAGGTGGGACAGGGGCTCCTATAATTCACCCCTCCACTTT | CASRWDRGSYNSPLHF